Listed here are 19 T cell receptor beta chains from one sample, sequenced in a study of T-cell memory formation after mild COVID-19 (dated by TCRdb to the early 2020s). Preparation of the library involved 5' RACE. Instrument on record: Illumina NovaSeq 6000. TCRdb cleaned the public reads at Q25 with fastp, built clones with MiXCR and kept in-frame beta chains. Identical CDR3 protein sequences are pooled into one entry, listed with their most common genes and DNA. This sample is represented by hundreds of thousands of distinct CDR3 sequences; around 28% of them were singletons. The ten most abundant clones make up approximately 13% of the sample. Sequencing was performed on PBMCs or a T cell subset sorted from them (not recorded which). Receptor source: an adult woman who had mild COVID-19 (a few samples of this study predate the infection). The sample titles of this study are shuffled in the database, so cell type and time point are left out; the donor was told from shared clones.

The chain employs TRBV29-1 and TRBJ2-7; 7 bases are a match to TRBD1. V lost 6 bases to trimming and J lost 5 bases; unmatched junction nucleotides: 4. In germline, CDR1 is SQVTM, CDR2 ANQGSEA. The CDR3 length is 11 residues. CDR3 in DNA: TGCAGCGTACGACAGGGTAACGAGCAGTACTTC. This gives the protein CSVRQGNEQYF.

V and J are TRBV5-1 and TRBJ1-1; D remains ambiguous. Deletions cut 0 bases from V and 1 base from J, with 10 bases between. The CDR3 is made up of 15 amino acids. CDR1 and CDR2 from the germline V gene are SGHRS and YFSETQ. This CDR3 is CASSLEARENTEAFF. As DNA, the CDR3 is TGCGCCAGCAGCTTGGAGGCCCGGGAGAACACTGAAGCTTTCTTT.

This clonotype was seen more than once but under ten times. The chain combines TRBV15 with TRBJ1-3; D possibly corresponds to TRBD1 (6 bases). Germline V lookup: CDR1 LNHNV, CDR2 YYDKDF (reference sequence). The CDR3 has 16 residues. Trimming stripped 0 bases from V and 2 bases from J, with 11 bases between. Here the CDR3 reads CATSRDLGTTGNTIYF. The CDR3 DNA reads as TGTGCCACCAGCAGAGATCTAGGGACAACTGGAAACACCATATATTTT. The full variable domain, in which reference TRBV15 and TRBJ1-3 provide the parts outside the CDR3, is DAMVIQNPRYQVTQFGKPVTLSCSQTLNHNVMYWYQQKSSQAPKLLFHYYDKDFNNEADTPDNFQSRRPNTSFCFLDIRSPGLGDTAMYLCATSRDLGTTGNTIYFGEGSWLTVV.

The chain joins TRBV18 to TRBJ2-1; 8 bases map to TRBD2. The V gene end was trimmed by 3 bases and the J gene end by 6 bases; junction bases not matched to a gene: 7. This CDR3 is 15 amino acids long. Germline V gene lookup returns CDR1 KGHSH and CDR2 LQKENI. The DNA of the CDR3 is TGTGCCAGCTCACCGGGACTAGAAGGTAGCAATGAGCAGTTCTTC. It codes for CASSPGLEGSNEQFF.

In this sample, this clonotype turned up a few times. V and J are TRBV5-1 and TRBJ2-1; 8 bases align to TRBD1. The trim removed 4 bases at V and 5 bases at J, leaving 17 bases unmatched. This CDR3 is 18 amino acids long. Germline V gene lookup returns CDR1 SGHRS and CDR2 YFSETQ. DNA for the CDR3: TGCGCCAGCAGCCAACGCCCTGATCCCGGGACAGGAGACAATGAGCAGTTCTTC. Protein product: CASSQRPDPGTGDNEQFF.

This chain uses TRBV5-3 with TRBJ1-1; no clear D gene. TRBV5-3 is an open reading frame, and its role is uncertain. Trimming removed 0 bases at V and 0 bases at J, with 21 bases between. CDR3 size: 19 residues. CDR3 bases: TGTGCCAGAAGCTTGGAGAGTTGGGCAGGTGCTGACATGAACACTGAAGCTTTCTTT. It encodes CARSLESWAGADMNTEAFF.

This sequence joins TRBV9 and TRBJ1-6, with a weak D call TRBD1 (5 bases). Looked up from germline, CDR1 is SGDLS and CDR2 is YYNGEE. V lost 0 bases and J 7 bases, leaving 14 bases between the germline ends. The CDR3 length is 16 residues. CDR3 residues: CASSVDHHRGNSPLHF. For the CDR3, the DNA is TGTGCCAGCAGCGTAGATCATCACCGGGGGAATTCACCCCTCCACTTT.

In this sample, this clonotype turned up a few times. This chain joins TRBV12-3 or TRBV12-4 and TRBJ2-3, with 10 bases matching TRBD2. CDR3 length: 17 residues. J gave up 0 bases and V 3 bases, and 6 bases lay outside the gene matches. This CDR3 is CASSLGSGGFSTDTQYF. The CDR3 DNA reads as TGTGCCAGCAGTTTGGGTAGCGGGGGGTTCAGCACAGATACGCAGTATTTT.

This clonotype was counted ten times or more. The chain links TRBV5-1 to TRBJ2-3; 7 positions agree with TRBD2. The CDR3 extends over 16 amino acids. The germline V gene has CDR1 SGHRS and CDR2 YFSETQ. V lost 1 base to trimming and J lost 2 bases; unmatched junction nucleotides: 7. CDR3 nucleotides: TGCGCCAGCAGCTTGACGGGGAGGGCATCCACAGATACGCAGTATTTT. Protein: CASSLTGRASTDTQYF.

The V gene is TRBV9, the J gene TRBJ2-5; D not resolved. Germline CDR1 SGDLS, CDR2 YYNGEE. V was pared by 2 bases and J by 0 bases, with 11 bases between. The length of the CDR3 is 15 residues. The CDR3 here is CASSVYAADQETQYF. The CDR3 coding sequence is TGTGCCAGCAGCGTTTACGCCGCCGACCAAGAGACCCAGTACTTC.

The rearrangement links TRBV19 to TRBJ2-1; TRBD2 agrees at 12 bases. Losses at the gene ends were 8 bases for V and 6 bases for J; bases not matched to a gene: 5. CDR1 and CDR2 from the germline V gene are LNHDA and SQIVND (reference sequence). CDR3 length: 14 amino acids. The CDR3 sequence is CASRLAGGGNEQFF. The CDR3 DNA is TGTGCCAGTCGGCTAGCGGGAGGGGGCAATGAGCAGTTCTTC.

The sample holds many counts of this clonotype. The V and J genes are TRBV27 and TRBJ2-7; D call uncertain. Trimming cost V 0 bases and J 3 bases, with 6 bases left between them. From germline, CDR1 is MNHEY and CDR2 SMNVEV (reference sequence). The CDR3 sequence is 13 residues long. CDR3 sequence reads: CASSLSTVYEQYF. In DNA form, the CDR3 reads TGTGCCAGCAGTTTATCGACTGTCTACGAGCAGTACTTC.

The chain joins TRBV20-1 to TRBJ2-5, with D tentatively TRBD1 or TRBD2 (9 bases each). This CDR3 is built from 18 residues. Trimming shortened V by 0 bases and J by 6 bases, and 26 bases separated the two germline ends. CDR1 is DFQATT and CDR2 is SNEGSKA in the germline V gene (reference sequence). The CDR3: CSARDRRQGVSGRKTQYF. The CDR3 nucleotides read TGCAGTGCTAGAGATCGAAGACAGGGGGTGAGCGGGAGGAAGACCCAGTACTTC.

This clonotype showed up just a few times. One junction end disagrees with the germline gene, perhaps due to a read error. The chain employs TRBV3-1 and TRBJ2-7, with D perhaps TRBD1 or TRBD2 (5 bases each). The CDR3 loop spans 12 amino acids. Germline CDR1 and CDR2: LGHDT and YNNKEL (reference sequence). The CDR3 DNA is TGTGCCAGCAGCCGCAGGGACCGCGAGCAGCACTTC. Its protein is CASSRRDREQHF.

The gene calls are TRBV5-1 and TRBJ2-2; TRBD1 is a possible D gene (5 bases). Looked up from germline, CDR1 is SGHRS and CDR2 is YFSETQ. V lost 7 bases and J 3 bases, leaving 16 bases between the germline ends. The CDR3 consists of 15 residues. CDR3 residues: CASAAGRAHTGELFF. The DNA of the CDR3 is TGCGCCAGCGCGGCCGGCAGGGCCCACACCGGGGAGCTGTTTTTT.

The chain couples TRBV7-8 to TRBJ2-5, with TRBD1 matching over 9 bases. With 4 bases clipped from V and 5 bases from J, the junction kept 17 bases outside the gene matches. Germline lookup yields CDR1 SGHVS and CDR2 FQNEAQ. The CDR3 covers 18 residues. In nucleotides, the CDR3 is TGTGCCAGCAGCTCGCCCTCCGGCACAGGGGGCCTTGGGGAGACCCAGTACTTC. It codes for CASSSPSGTGGLGETQYF.

V gene TRBV7-9 combines with J gene TRBJ2-2; TRBD1 matches at 8 bases. The CDR3 consists of 15 residues. V shed 1 base and J 6 bases; nucleotides not matched to a gene: 4. Germline CDR1 is SEHNR and CDR2 is FQNEAQ (reference sequence). CDR3 nucleotides: TGTGCCAGCAGCTTAGACGGGACAGGATCCGGGGAGCTGTTTTTT. This gives the protein CASSLDGTGSGELFF.

The V call is TRBV24-1, the J call TRBJ2-1; 10 nucleotides align to TRBD1. Germline loops: CDR1 KGHDR, CDR2 SFDVKD. The CDR3 is made up of 16 amino acids. With 1 base clipped from V and 7 bases from J, the junction kept 6 bases outside the gene matches. The CDR3: CATSDLPGQGPNEQFF. The DNA for the CDR3 is TGTGCCACCAGTGATTTACCGGGACAGGGGCCGAATGAGCAGTTCTTC.

The chain recombines TRBV12-3 or TRBV12-4 with TRBJ1-1; 7 bases match TRBD1. Trimming removed 6 bases from V and 0 bases from J; junction bases left unmatched: 4. The CDR3 runs 14 residues. CDR3 in amino acids: CASSRDRMNTEAFF. The CDR3 DNA follows: TGTGCCAGCAGCCGGGACAGAATGAACACTGAAGCTTTCTTT.